These 20 T cell receptor beta chains were sequenced from one sample in a study of T cell responses to AZD1222 COVID-19 vaccine. Profiling relied on immunoSEQ multiplex PCR, and the TCRdb table lists in-frame clones only, not all of them. The sample gives about 100,000 clones, 65% to 90% of which show up once; roughly 6.3% is in the top ten. The sequencing here drew on peripheral blood, taken on day 0 of AZD1222 vaccination. These receptors were collected from an adult in good health.

The rearrangement joins TRBV19 to TRBJ1-1, with 9 bases lining up with TRBD1. With V trimmed by 7 bases and J by 4 bases, 1 base remained unmatched. From germline, CDR1 is LNHDA and CDR2 SQIVND (reference sequence). The CDR3 is made up of 12 amino acids. The DNA for the CDR3 is TGTGCCAGTAAGGGACAGGGCACTGAAGCTTTCTTT. It specifies CASKGQGTEAFF.

CDR3 coding DNA: TGTGCCAGCAGCGTAACAGGGGGCGCCGGGCTTCCCTATAATTCACCCCTCCACTTT. Translated, it gives CASSVTGGAGLPYNSPLHF. This chain links TRBV5-6 with TRBJ1-6, with TRBD1 identical over 9 bases. Trimming at V came to 4 bases and at J to 2 bases, leaving 13 bases not matched to a gene. The CDR3 consists of 19 residues. From germline, CDR1 is SGHDT and CDR2 YYEEEE.

The chain joins TRBV2 to TRBJ1-1; a weak D match, TRBD1 (5 bases). CDR3 length: 15 residues. The germline CDR1 and CDR2 sequences are SNHLY and FYNNEI. Deletions cut 6 bases from V and 6 bases from J, with 20 bases between. In nucleotides, the CDR3 is TGTGCCAGCAGCATACCCCGGGGGGGGAGGGCTGAAGCTTTCTTT. Protein: CASSIPRGGRAEAFF.

CDR3 amino acids: CASGRTNYGYTF. The CDR3 DNA follows: TGTGCCAGCGGTAGGACTAACTATGGCTACACCTTC. V is TRBV27 and J is TRBJ1-2; unclear D gene. V was cut by 8 bases and J by 0 bases, with 7 bases left in between. The CDR3 loop spans 12 amino acids. Germline loops: CDR1 MNHEY, CDR2 SMNVEV (reference sequence).

The chain recombines TRBV24-1 with TRBJ2-1; TRBD2 aligns across 10 bases. In germline, CDR1 is KGHDR, CDR2 SFDVKD. This CDR3 has 15 residues. V shed 4 bases, J shed 6 bases, and the junction held 5 bases outside the gene matches. Here the CDR3 reads CATSDRAGGVNEQFF. DNA for the CDR3: TGTGCCACCAGTGACCGAGCGGGAGGGGTCAATGAGCAGTTCTTC.

The chain employs TRBV5-5 and TRBJ1-4; possible D gene TRBD1, 6 bases. CDR3 length: 14 amino acids. Germline V gives CDR1 SGHKS, CDR2 YYEKEE (reference sequence). The V end was cut by 2 bases, the J end by 7 bases, with 12 bases between. The CDR3 DNA sequence: TGTGCCAGCAGCTTACAGGGATCGGGTGAAAAACTGTTTTTT. Encoded protein: CASSLQGSGEKLFF.

This clone was seen only once. This chain uses TRBV6-5 with TRBJ1-6; no clear D. CDR1 and CDR2 from the germline V gene are MNHEY and SVGAGI. The V gene lost 9 bases and the J gene lost 4 bases, with 7 bases spanning the gap. The CDR3 covers 12 residues. This CDR3 reads CASTTYNSPLHF. The CDR3 DNA reads as TGTGCCAGTACAACGTATAATTCACCCCTCCACTTT.

CDR3 region: CASSANIGRDRAYEQYF. Here the CDR3 DNA reads TGTGCCAGCAGCGCCAATATCGGCCGGGACAGGGCCTACGAGCAGTACTTC. The J gene is TRBJ2-7, the V gene TRBV7-9; 9 bases are a match to TRBD1. The CDR3 sequence is 17 residues long. Germline assignment: CDR1 SEHNR and CDR2 FQNEAQ (reference sequence). V was clipped by 5 bases and J by 2 bases; unmatched bases: 13.

The chain carries TRBV6-6 and TRBJ1-5; unclear D gene. The germline gives CDR1 MNHNY, CDR2 SVGAGI (reference sequence). V lost 5 bases, J lost 1 base, and 6 bases lay in between. The CDR3 has 13 amino acids. The CDR3 loop is CASSTQSNQPQHF. The CDR3 DNA is TGTGCCAGCAGTACCCAGAGCAATCAGCCCCAGCATTTT.

This chain connects TRBV6-5 to TRBJ1-2, with 10 bases fitting TRBD1. The CDR3 has 16 amino acids. With V trimmed by 1 base and J by 5 bases, 7 bases remained unmatched. Germline V gene lookup returns CDR1 MNHEY and CDR2 SVGAGI. The CDR3 loop is CASSYYAGTGVYGYTF. DNA for the CDR3: TGTGCCAGCAGTTACTACGCCGGGACAGGGGTTTATGGCTACACCTTC.

The chain joins TRBV7-9 to TRBJ2-1, with 7 bases aligning to TRBD2. From germline, CDR1 is SEHNR and CDR2 FQNEAQ (reference sequence). This CDR3 is built from 15 residues. J gave up 1 base and V 5 bases, and 5 bases lay outside the gene matches. CDR3 bases: TGTGCCAGCAGCCTCAGCGGGGCTTCCTACAATGAGCAGTTCTTC. Protein: CASSLSGASYNEQFF. The full variable domain, in which reference TRBV7-9 and TRBJ2-1 provide the parts outside the CDR3, is DTGVSQNPRHKITKRGQNVTFRCDPISEHNRLYWYRQTLGQGPEFLTYFQNEAQLEKSRLLSDRFSAERPKGSFSTLEIQRTEQGDSAMYLCASSLSGASYNEQFFGPGTRLTVL.

The gene calls are TRBV6-4 and TRBJ1-2, with no clear D. This CDR3 is built from 14 residues. Germline-derived CDR1 and CDR2 are MRHNA and SNTAGT. Between the trimmed V and J ends, which lost 8 bases and 7 bases, there was a span of 20 bases. The CDR3 sequence: CASRYGPQPSGYTF. CDR3 DNA: TGTGCCAGCCGCTACGGGCCCCAGCCGAGTGGCTACACCTTC.

This chain joins TRBV28 and TRBJ1-6; D may be TRBD1 (5 bases). V lost 1 base and J lost 10, with 8 bases in between. The CDR3 runs 13 residues. The germline CDR1 and CDR2 sequences are MDHEN and SYDVKM. The CDR3 spells CASSLLGGSPLHF. CDR3 DNA: TGTGCCAGCAGTTTATTGGGGGGATCACCCCTCCACTTT.

V is TRBV2 and J is TRBJ1-6; 9 bases agree with TRBD1. The V segment lost 7 bases and the J segment 0 bases; nucleotides outside the gene matches: 7. The CDR3 length is 17 residues. Germline CDR1 SNHLY, CDR2 FYNNEI. For the CDR3, the DNA is TGTGCCAGCATCGGGGGACAGGGAGGCTCCTATAATTCACCCCTCCACTTT. Translating it yields CASIGGQGGSYNSPLHF.

As to this clone: This likely comes from a read error, as the CDR3 has no conserved phenylalanine or tryptophan at its end. The DNA is omitted, as the CDR3 cannot be located on it reliably, and the CDR3 follows TCRdb's listing. V gene TRBV27 combines with J gene TRBJ1-1; the D call of TRBD1 is as the table states it, not checked on the DNA. With termini counted, the CDR3 has 10 amino acids. The germline V gene encodes CDR1 MNHEY and CDR2 SMNVEV (reference sequence). CDR3 loop: CASSLKQGVG.

This rearrangement joins TRBV11-2 to TRBJ2-7; D gene uncertain. Germline loops: CDR1 SGHAT, CDR2 FQNNGV. This CDR3 region has 15 residues. Trimming left V 5 bases short and J 0 bases short, with 14 bases between. CDR3 sequence: CASSHSTPLSYEQYF. The DNA of the CDR3 is TGTGCCAGCAGCCACTCCACTCCACTCTCCTACGAGCAGTACTTC.

The chain combines TRBV24-1 with TRBJ2-7; D uncertain. The CDR3 length is 11 residues. Trimming stripped 7 bases from V and 5 bases from J, with 8 bases between. Germline V gene sequence: CDR1 KGHDR, CDR2 SFDVKD. The CDR3 reads CATSHLNEQYF. The DNA for the CDR3 is TGTGCCACCAGCCACCTTAACGAGCAGTACTTC.

The chain couples TRBV27 to TRBJ2-1; D may be TRBD2 (5 bases). Germline CDR1 is MNHEY and CDR2 is SMNVEV (reference sequence). V dropped 5 bases and J dropped 0 bases, with 17 bases sitting between them. The CDR3 has 17 amino acids. The CDR3 protein is CASSTRTGKSSYNEQFF. The CDR3 region has the DNA TGTGCCAGCAGTACAAGGACTGGGAAGAGCTCCTACAATGAGCAGTTCTTC.

The chain is built from TRBV5-6 and TRBJ1-5; D remains ambiguous. In germline, CDR1 is SGHDT, CDR2 YYEEEE. The CDR3 runs 16 residues. V was cut by 1 base and J by 0 bases, with 11 bases left in between. In DNA, the CDR3 is TGTGCCAGCAGCTTGCTTACAGACCATAGCAATCAGCCCCAGCATTTT. It translates to CASSLLTDHSNQPQHF.

The V gene is TRBV7-6, the J gene TRBJ2-3; D is undetermined. V lost 0 bases to trimming and J lost 6 bases, with 10 bases between them. The germline V gene encodes CDR1 SGHVS and CDR2 FNYEAQ. This CDR3 has 14 residues. The CDR3 DNA follows: TGTGCCAGCAGCTTAGCCCCGAACTCGGATACGCAGTATTTT. Encoded protein: CASSLAPNSDTQYF.